This T cell receptor beta chain was sequenced for a study of shared clonotypes between healthy human individuals. Study information: CD4 naive and memory got three plates each, CD8 naive two, CD8 memory one. Whole-study results and caveats: Large depth notwithstanding, sorted-subset sequencing proved incomplete by rarefaction. Between four donors, naive CD4 clonotypes were shared at a level of around 5.1%.

TCRdb's table, derived via immunoSEQ multiplex PCR, lists solely in-frame clones and lacks some. The data show about 680,000 clones, 74% seen once. This CDR3 spans 16 amino acids. CDR1 is MNHEY and CDR2 is SVGAGI in the germline V gene. Between the trimmed V and J ends, which lost 0 bases and 0 bases, there was a span of 9 bases. A word on this clone: The antigen is undetermined.

Nashville, Tennessee was home to all donors, who were Caucasian adults. The chain is built from TRBV6-5 and TRBJ2-1; D is undetermined. This sequence originates from a woman under 40 in good health. Sequencing was carried out using memory CD4+ T cells sorted from blood. Subset reported: CD45RA-negative fraction. The DNA of the CDR3 is TGTGCCAGCAGTTACTCGTTCAGAAGCTCCTACAATGAGCAGTTCTTC. Protein product: CASSYSFRSSYNEQFF.